The rows below give T cell receptor beta chains drawn from one sample of a study of cytomegalovirus exposure and HLA in healthy donors. Measured with immunoSEQ multiplex PCR; TCRdb has only the in-frame clones, and not every one. The sample contains about 160,000 clones, roughly four fifths of which appear only once. Specimen: PBMCs. Receptors were obtained from a female donor in good health and CMV-seronegative. CDR3s include the opening cysteine and the closing phenylalanine or tryptophan. The D gene is left open where the match is weak. Size tells how often a clone was seen (once, few, many) or the class of an expanded clone, and some rows leave it out.

J	size	D	V	DNA	CDR3
TRBJ2-1	few	TRBD2	TRBV7-9	TGTTCCAGCAGCTTCTCGGGACTAGCGGGCCTTAGGGATGAGCAGTTCTTC	CSSSFSGLAGLRDEQFF
TRBJ2-3	NA	TRBD2	TRBV6-5	TGTGCCAGTACCCCTAGCGGGATGTCGACAGATACGCAGTATTTT	CASTPSGMSTDTQYF
TRBJ2-2	few	TRBD1	TRBV7-9	TGTGCCAGCAGCCTCCGGACAGGGGGTTACACCGGGGAGCTGTTTTTT	CASSLRTGGYTGELFF
TRBJ1-5	few	NA	TRBV6-1	TGTGCCAGCAGTTCGGAGACGGATCAGCCCCAGCATTTT	CASSSETDQPQHF
TRBJ1-6	NA	TRBD1	TRBV7-9	TGTGCCAGCAGCCAGACAGGGGCGAGCTCACCCCTCCACTTT	CASSQTGASSPLHF
TRBJ1-6	NA	TRBD1	TRBV7-2	TGTGCCAGCAGCCCCCAGGGGGCGCGGAATTCACCCCTCCACTTT	CASSPQGARNSPLHF
TRBJ1-6	NA	NA	TRBV6-5	TGTGCCAGCAGTTACTCTTGGGGGCGAGACTCACCCCTCCACTTT	CASSYSWGRDSPLHF
TRBJ2-5	NA	NA	TRBV6-6	TGTGCCAGCAGTCAAATACCCGGACTTCTCCAAGAGACCCAGTACTTC	CASSQIPGLLQETQYF
TRBJ2-7	NA	NA	TRBV14	TGTGCCAGCAGCCGTTATGGAAGCGGGGACACCTACGAGCAGTACTTC	CASSRYGSGDTYEQYF
TRBJ2-3	NA	TRBD2	TRBV29-1	TGCAGCGTTGGTGCTAGCGGGATGGAGACAGATACGCAGTATTTT	CSVGASGMETDTQYF
TRBJ2-7	NA	TRBD2	TRBV7-9	TGTGCCAGCAGCCCGGCTAGCGGGAGGCACCACTACGAGCAGTACTTC	CASSPASGRHHYEQYF
TRBJ1-6	NA	NA	TRBV30	TGTGCCTGGGGCCCACCCAGGGTATCGAGTTATAATTCACCCCTCCACTTT	CAWGPPRVSSYNSPLHF
TRBJ1-4	NA	NA	TRBV2	TGTGCCAGCAGTGAAGTCCGACGGGTTAATGAAAAACTGTTTTTT	CASSEVRRVNEKLFF
TRBJ1-2	once	TRBD1	TRBV7-9	TGTGCCAGCAGCTTAGCGGGACAGGGGGCTGTCGGCTACACCTTC	CASSLAGQGAVGYTF
TRBJ2-1	NA	TRBD2	TRBV2	TGTGCCAGCAGCCAGCGGGAGGGCCAGGATGAGCAGTTCTTC	CASSQREGQDEQFF
TRBJ1-1	NA	NA	TRBV30	TGTGCCTCCAAGGGGGGGCTCAACACTGAAGCTTTCTTT	CASKGGLNTEAFF
TRBJ1-4	NA	TRBD1	TRBV9	TGTGCCAGCAGCGCGGACAGGGGGTATGAAAAACTGTTTTTT	CASSADRGYEKLFF
TRBJ1-1	NA	NA	TRBV18	TGTGCCAGCTCCGGACAGTCGAGTGGGACTGAAGCTTTCTTT	CASSGQSSGTEAFF
TRBJ1-3	few	NA	TRBV9	TGTGCCAGCGGAACAACAGGACACTCTGGAAACACCATATATTTT	CASGTTGHSGNTIYF
TRBJ2-3	few	NA	TRBV25-1	TGTGCCAGCAGTGATGGTGGCCTAAAGATGTTCGGAGGTACGCAGTATTTT	CASSDGGLKMFGGTQYF
TRBJ1-1	NA	NA	TRBV18	TGTGCCAGCTCACCACGGGGCAGGGTCTATGAAGCTTTCTTT	CASSPRGRVYEAFF
TRBJ2-1	NA	TRBD2	TRBV2	TGTGCCAGCAAAGAGTTGACTAGCGGGAATAACAATGAGCAGTTCTTC	CASKELTSGNNNEQFF
TRBJ2-1	NA	NA	TRBV25-1	TGTGCCAGCAGTTCGAGGGGGGGGGAAATCCATTACAATGAGCAGTTCTTC	CASSSRGGEIHYNEQFF
TRBJ2-2	NA	NA	TRBV6-1	TGTGCCAGCATGGACTCCGATCGCCGGGAGCTGTTTTTT	CASMDSDRRELFF
TRBJ2-7	NA	NA	TRBV28	TGTGCCAGCAGTACCTACCGGGAGTTCGACGAGCAGTACTTC	CASSTYREFDEQYF
TRBJ2-7	few	NA	TRBV27	TGTGCCAGCAGGGTCCGAGAGGCCCCCTACGAGCAGTACTTC	CASRVREAPYEQYF
TRBJ2-7	NA	NA	TRBV14	TGTGCCAGCAGCCAAGCTTGGTCGCAGGAGCAGTACTTC	CASSQAWSQEQYF
TRBJ2-3	NA	NA	TRBV7-3	TGTGCCAGCAGCTTAGCCCCTGGGGGGACAGATACGCAGTATTTT	CASSLAPGGTDTQYF
TRBJ1-2	NA	NA	TRBV23-1	TGCGCCAGCAGTCAAGAGGGCAGGGGCATTCAGGGCGGTGGCTACACCTTC	CASSQEGRGIQGGGYTF
TRBJ2-1	NA	TRBD2	TRBV11-2	TGTGCCAGCAGCTTAGCTAGCGGGAGATACAATGAGCAGTTCTTC	CASSLASGRYNEQFF
TRBJ2-3	few	TRBD2	TRBV6-1	TGTGCCAGCAGTGCGGAAGCGGGAGGACACGATACGCAGTATTTT	CASSAEAGGHDTQYF
TRBJ2-3	NA	TRBD2	TRBV7-2	TGTGCCAGCAGCGGGACTAGCGGGAGTGGGGGAGATACGCAGTATTTT	CASSGTSGSGGDTQYF
TRBJ2-4	NA	NA	TRBV7-2	TGTGCCAGCAGCCAAAGGGGTGGCAAAGTAGCCAAAAACATTCAGTACTTC	CASSQRGGKVAKNIQYF
TRBJ2-7	once	NA	TRBV9	TGTGCCAGCAGCCAAAAAGCGGACAGCTCCTACGAGCAGTACTTC	CASSQKADSSYEQYF
TRBJ2-5	NA	NA	TRBV20-1	TGCAGTGCTAGACGCGTTGAGACCCAGTACTTC	CSARRVETQYF
TRBJ1-6	NA	NA	TRBV2	TGTGCCAGGGAGGGGTCACCCCTCCACTTT	CAREGSPLHF
TRBJ2-1	NA	NA	TRBV4-3	TGCGCCAGCAGCCAAGATACGACAGGCTCCTACAATGAGCAGTTCTTC	CASSQDTTGSYNEQFF
TRBJ2-1	once	TRBD1	TRBV7-2	TGTGCCAGCACCGGGGACAGTTACTCCAATGAGCAGTTCTTC	CASTGDSYSNEQFF
TRBJ2-3	NA	NA	TRBV7-9	TGTGCCAGCAGCTCACAGGGGAGGAACACAGATACGCAGTATTTT	CASSSQGRNTDTQYF
TRBJ1-1	NA	NA	TRBV7-8	TGTGCCAGCAGCTGGGGGGAAAACACTGAAGCTTTCTTT	CASSWGENTEAFF
TRBJ2-7	NA	TRBD1	TRBV12-5	TGTGCTAGTGGTTTAATCAGGGGGAAGGAGCAGTACTTC	CASGLIRGKEQYF
TRBJ2-5	NA	NA	TRBV2	TGTGCCAGCACCCTACAAGAGACCCAGTACTTC	CASTLQETQYF
TRBJ1-1	NA	TRBD1	TRBV5-5	TGTGCCAGCAGCCACAGCCTGACAGGGAATACTGAAGCTTTCTTT	CASSHSLTGNTEAFF
TRBJ1-1	NA	TRBD1	TRBV4-3	TGCGCCAGCAGCTACAGGACAGGGATGAACACTGAAGCTTTCTTT	CASSYRTGMNTEAFF
TRBJ2-6	NA	NA	TRBV28	TGTGCCAGCACCCCGGACACACTCTCTGGGGCCAACGGCCTGACTTTC	CASTPDTLSGANGLTF
TRBJ1-1	NA	NA	TRBV11-3	TGTGCCAGCAGCTTAGAGTTGGACAGTGAAGCTTTCTTT	CASSLELDSEAFF
TRBJ2-7	NA	NA	TRBV7-2	TGTGCCAGCAGCAACTATGGACGGGGCGGGGAGGAGCAGTACTTC	CASSNYGRGGEEQYF